The next 2 T cell receptor beta chains were all read from a single sample in a study of regulatory T cells in long-lasting Graves disease. HTBI primers from iRepertoire and Arm-PCR of CDR3 regions yielded the TCR beta libraries. Using its own MiXCR run on the multiplex PCR reads, TCRdb lists one record per CDR3 protein. The repertoire includes 400,000 to 500,000 distinct CDR3 sequences, around 20% of them detected once, and over 7.5% sits in the top ten. Time point indicated: persistent/refractory GD, antithyroid drugs over 5 years with positive TRAb. The TCR library was prepared using RNA isolated from PBMCs. The specimen was peripheral blood mononuclear cells (PBMCs), collected when the disease was refractory, from a patient treated with antithyroid drugs. The receptors derive from a female donor with Graves disease.

The rearrangement joins TRBV27 to TRBJ2-7; D possibly matches TRBD1 or TRBD2 (6 bases each). With 6 bases removed from V and 5 bases from J, the gap between germline ends came to 17 bases. The CDR3 is made up of 14 amino acids. CDR1 is MNHEY, CDR2 SMNVEV, per germline (reference sequence). CDR3 in DNA: TGTGCCAGCAGGCCGGTAGGGGGGCGCGACGAGCAGTACTTC. Translating gives CASRPVGGRDEQYF.

This clonotype was detected a few times. V is TRBV19 and J is TRBJ2-7; 9 nucleotides line up with TRBD1. This CDR3 is built from 14 residues. Losses at the gene ends were 8 bases for V and 5 bases for J; bases not matched to a gene: 10. Germline values: CDR1 LNHDA, CDR2 SQIVND (reference sequence). CDR3 nucleotides: TGTGCCAGTTTTTACCGGGACAGGGCGGACGAGCAGTACTTC. As protein: CASFYRDRADEQYF.